This TCR beta chain was identified during a study of blood T cell repertoires in COVID-19. Study information: COVID-19 samples from acute and convalescent phases originated in the United States, Italy and Spain.

As handled by the study authors: Amplified reference gene primers provided the basis for estimating nucleated cell counts. Assay used: immunoSEQ multiplex PCR; TCRdb lists only in-frame clones, some missing. For V, J and clone size, that table is used; D and trimming come from the DNA. The sample holds roughly 60,000 clones, 70% to 85% seen once. Germline V lookup: CDR1 SGHTA, CDR2 FQGTGA. The CDR3 consists of 14 residues. Trimming stripped 2 bases from V and 6 bases from J, with 14 bases between. This TCR was recovered from a woman aged 60-75 years with acute or convalescent COVID-19. J is TRBJ2-7 and V is TRBV7-3, with TRBD2 as a possible D gene (5 bases). Sequenced sample: peripheral blood. CDR3 loop: CASSLGLLRGEQYF. CDR3 sequence (DNA): TGTGCCAGCAGCTTAGGTCTCCTCCGGGGCGAGCAGTACTTC.